The present T cell receptor beta chain was sequenced within a study of neurological immune-mediated disorders. This clonotype has at least ten counts. The germline V gene encodes CDR1 DFQATT and CDR2 SNEGSKA (reference sequence). This CDR3 spans 12 amino acids. The V gene lost 3 bases and the J gene lost 4 bases, with 7 bases spanning the gap. One entry per CDR3 protein results from TCRdb running MiXCR on the 5' RACE reads. Of about 78,000 distinct CDR3 sequences in the sample, 5% to 6% are singletons; the top ten hold 2% to 2.5%. The material sequenced was PBMCs. This clonotype was sampled from a woman under 40 with multiple sclerosis. The V call is TRBV20-1, the J call TRBJ2-1; D call uncertain. This chain's CDR3 is CSASVVYNEQFF. DNA of the CDR3: TGCAGTGCTAGTGTAGTATACAATGAGCAGTTCTTC.